What follows are 10 T cell receptor beta chains derived from one specimen sequenced in a study of brain T cells in children with intractable seizures. TCRdb keeps only in-frame clones here, not all; method: immunoSEQ multiplex PCR. The data hold about 64,000 clones, with around 95% observed a single time. The material was peripheral blood, obtained at surgery. Every receptor here comes from a boy in the first two years of life with focal cortical dysplasia and intractable seizures.

This chain uses TRBV28 with TRBJ2-7; 13 bases map to TRBD2. Germline V gene lookup returns CDR1 MDHEN and CDR2 SYDVKM. The CDR3 loop spans 12 amino acids. Trimming removed 5 bases from V and 11 bases from J; junction bases left unmatched: 3. As DNA, the CDR3 is TGTGCCAGCAGTGCTGGACTAGCGGGGGAGTACTTC. It translates to CASSAGLAGEYF.

The rearrangement uses TRBV27 and TRBJ1-1; 8 bases agree with TRBD1. The CDR3 sequence is 17 residues long. Looked up from germline, CDR1 is MNHEY and CDR2 is SMNVEV (reference sequence). Losses at the gene ends were 2 bases for V and 0 bases for J; bases not matched to a gene: 8. The CDR3 coding sequence is TGTGCCAGCAGTTTAATAAGCAGGGGGCCGGTGAACACTGAAGCTTTCTTT. It specifies CASSLISRGPVNTEAFF.

V usage is TRBV5-1 and J usage is TRBJ1-5; D is unclear. Germline assignment: CDR1 SGHRS and CDR2 YFSETQ. This CDR3 has 15 amino acids. The V gene lost 0 bases and the J gene lost 1 base, with 8 bases spanning the gap. The CDR3 loop is CASSLGPASNQPQHF. For the CDR3, the DNA is TGCGCCAGCAGCTTGGGGCCAGCGAGCAATCAGCCCCAGCATTTT.

The CDR3 nucleotides are TGTGCCAGTAGTATGGTTGGCACCGGGGAGCTGTTTTTT. Translation gives CASSMVGTGELFF. This chain connects TRBV19 to TRBJ2-2; no definite D call. V lost 3 bases, J lost 4 bases, and 6 bases lay in between. CDR1 is LNHDA, CDR2 SQIVND, per germline (reference sequence). The CDR3 totals 13 residues.

The chain carries TRBV5-5 and TRBJ1-4; possible D gene TRBD1, 5 bases. Trimming shortened V by 9 bases and J by 2 bases, and 11 bases separated the two germline ends. Germline V gene sequence: CDR1 SGHKS, CDR2 YYEKEE (reference sequence). CDR3 length equals 13 residues. The DNA for the CDR3 is TGTGCCACCTCAGGGAGTACTAATGAAAAACTGTTTTTT. Protein sequence: CATSGSTNEKLFF.

The V gene is TRBV4-1, the J gene TRBJ2-5, with a tentative D call TRBD2 (6 bases). The ends were cut back, 5 bases at V and 5 bases at J, with 6 bases in the middle. Germline lookup yields CDR1 MGHRA and CDR2 YSYEKL. The CDR3 contains 11 residues. In DNA form, the CDR3 reads TGCGCCAGCAGCGGGGGGGAGACCCAGTACTTC. Its translation: CASSGGETQYF.

The chain employs TRBV5-1 and TRBJ1-2; 7 nucleotides agree with TRBD1. V shed 2 bases, J shed 4 bases, and the junction held 2 bases outside the gene matches. Germline CDR1 is SGHRS and CDR2 is YFSETQ. CDR3 length: 13 residues. The CDR3 is CASSFRGTYGYTF. CDR3 DNA: TGCGCCAGCAGCTTCAGGGGGACCTATGGCTACACCTTC.

CDR3 amino acids: CASRRGTEAFF. The CDR3 bases are TGTGCCAGCAGGAGGGGCACTGAAGCTTTCTTT. J is TRBJ1-1 and V is TRBV12-3 or TRBV12-4, with D perhaps matching TRBD1 (5 bases). There are 11 residues in the CDR3. The V end lost 6 bases, the J end lost 4 bases, and 6 bases lay between the germline ends.

This chain joins TRBV27 and TRBJ1-2, with D tentatively TRBD1 (5 bases). Deletions cut 0 bases from V and 7 bases from J, with 15 bases between. This CDR3 has 15 residues. Germline V gene lookup returns CDR1 MNHEY and CDR2 SMNVEV (reference sequence). This CDR3 reads CASSLSLGLGGGYTF. The CDR3 bases are TGTGCCAGCAGTTTATCTTTGGGCCTCGGGGGTGGCTACACCTTC.

V is TRBV28 and J is TRBJ1-6; D unresolved. The CDR3 consists of 17 residues. Germline CDR1 is MDHEN and CDR2 is SYDVKM. Trimming took 3 bases from V and 3 from J, leaving 15 bases between them. CDR3 sequence reads: CASSFALDGYYNSPLHF. In DNA form, the CDR3 reads TGTGCCAGCAGTTTTGCCCTTGACGGTTACTATAATTCACCCCTCCACTTT.